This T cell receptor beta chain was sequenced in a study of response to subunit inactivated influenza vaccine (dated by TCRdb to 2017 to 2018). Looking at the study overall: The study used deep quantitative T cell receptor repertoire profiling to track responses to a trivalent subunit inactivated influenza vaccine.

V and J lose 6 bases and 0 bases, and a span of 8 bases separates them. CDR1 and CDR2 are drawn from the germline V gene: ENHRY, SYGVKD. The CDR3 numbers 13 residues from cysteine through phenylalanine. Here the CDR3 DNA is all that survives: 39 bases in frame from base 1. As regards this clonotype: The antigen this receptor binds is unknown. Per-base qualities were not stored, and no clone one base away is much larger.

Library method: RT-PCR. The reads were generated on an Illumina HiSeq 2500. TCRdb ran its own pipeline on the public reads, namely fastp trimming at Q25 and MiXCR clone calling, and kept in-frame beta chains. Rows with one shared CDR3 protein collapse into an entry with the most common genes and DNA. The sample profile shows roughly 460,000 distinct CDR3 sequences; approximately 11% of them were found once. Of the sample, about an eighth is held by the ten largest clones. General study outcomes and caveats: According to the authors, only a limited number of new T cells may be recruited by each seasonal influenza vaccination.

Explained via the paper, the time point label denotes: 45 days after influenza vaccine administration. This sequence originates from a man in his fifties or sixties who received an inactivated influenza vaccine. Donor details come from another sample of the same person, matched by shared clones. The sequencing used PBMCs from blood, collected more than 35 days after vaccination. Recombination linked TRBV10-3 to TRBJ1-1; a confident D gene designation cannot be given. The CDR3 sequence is CAISPDLNTEAFF. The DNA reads TGTGCCATCAGCCCCGACCTGAACACTGAAGCTTTCTTT.